The present T cell receptor (beta chain) was sequenced within a study of T cell repertoires in cytomegalovirus infection. Turning to the study itself: CMV epitopes that were recently identified and HLA-C-restricted were used alongside well-studied HLA-B-restricted ones. From public TCR beta signatures came an indication of both CMV infection and matching HLA type.

Study outcomes and limitations: CMV-specific TCR beta clonotypes restricted by HLA-C were the ones dominating the ex vivo response.

Trimming pared 6 bases from V and 5 bases from J, leaving 13 bases between. Per the germline V gene, CDR1 is ENHRY and CDR2 is SYGVKD. CDR3 length: 14 amino acids. Each CDR3 protein gets one entry after TCRdb re-called the reads with MiXCR. The sample carries approximately 910,000 distinct CDR3 sequences, about a third recorded once. This clonotype has a handful of counts. The antigen is unknown. Sequencing was performed on cultured CD8+ T cells from PBMCs, taken from culture after CMV antigen stimulation. The sequence came from a human donor in good health (CMV status not recorded). Some clones in this sample may be carry-over from other donors' samples. This chain joins TRBV10-3 and TRBJ1-4, with D perhaps matching TRBD1 (5 bases). For the CDR3, the DNA is TGTGCCATCAGCGATGGGGGGTTAAATGAAAAACTGTTTTTT. It yields the protein CAISDGGLNEKLFF.